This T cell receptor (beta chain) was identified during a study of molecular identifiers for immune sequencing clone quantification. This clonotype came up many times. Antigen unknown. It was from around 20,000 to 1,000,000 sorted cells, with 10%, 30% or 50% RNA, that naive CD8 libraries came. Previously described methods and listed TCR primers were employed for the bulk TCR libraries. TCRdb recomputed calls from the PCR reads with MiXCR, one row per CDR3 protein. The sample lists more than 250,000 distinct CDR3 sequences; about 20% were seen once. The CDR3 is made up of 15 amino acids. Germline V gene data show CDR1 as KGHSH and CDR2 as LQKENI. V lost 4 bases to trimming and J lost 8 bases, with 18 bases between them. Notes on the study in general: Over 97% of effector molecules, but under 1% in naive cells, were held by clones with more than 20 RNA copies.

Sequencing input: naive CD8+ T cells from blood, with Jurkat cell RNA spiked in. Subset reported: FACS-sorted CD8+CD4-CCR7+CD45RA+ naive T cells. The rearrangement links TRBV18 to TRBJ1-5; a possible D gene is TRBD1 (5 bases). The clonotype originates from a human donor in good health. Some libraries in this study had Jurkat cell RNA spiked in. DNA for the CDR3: TGTGCCAGCTCACGCTTTGTCGACAGCGTTGAGCCCCAGCATTTT. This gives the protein CASSRFVDSVEPQHF.